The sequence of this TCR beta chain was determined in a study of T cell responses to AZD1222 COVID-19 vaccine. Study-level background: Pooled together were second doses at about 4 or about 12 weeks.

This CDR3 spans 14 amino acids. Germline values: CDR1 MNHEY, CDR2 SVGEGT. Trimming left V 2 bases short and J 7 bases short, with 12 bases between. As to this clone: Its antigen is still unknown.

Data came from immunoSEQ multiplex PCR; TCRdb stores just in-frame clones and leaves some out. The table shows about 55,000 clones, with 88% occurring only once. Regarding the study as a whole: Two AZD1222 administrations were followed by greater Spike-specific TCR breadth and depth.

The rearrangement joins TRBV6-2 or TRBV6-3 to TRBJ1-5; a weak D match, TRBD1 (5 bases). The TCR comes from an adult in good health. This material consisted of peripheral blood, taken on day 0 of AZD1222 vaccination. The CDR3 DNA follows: TGTGCCAGCAGTTACGGGGGAGGTGGACAGCCCCAGCATTTT. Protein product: CASSYGGGGQPQHF.